The next 2 T cell receptor beta chains were all read from a single sample in a study of blood T cells in healthy people across ages. Primed by a sample-barcoded 5' primer and a J-beta primer mix, a second PCR proceeded for roughly 6 to 12 cycles. TCRdb called the 5' RACE reads again in MiXCR, with one record for every CDR3 protein. The top ten clones hold 23% of a sample with some 1,800,000 distinct CDR3 sequences, 30% to 40% of them seen once. Source material: blood. These receptors were taken from a human donor in good health.

The chain joins TRBV4-1 to TRBJ2-5, with TRBD2 as a possible D gene (7 bases). The CDR3 is 16 residues long. Trimming left V 4 bases short and J 1 base short, with 16 bases between. Germline CDR1 reads MGHRA; CDR2 reads YSYEKL. The CDR3 reads CASSRRGGATQETQYF. The DNA for the CDR3 is TGCGCCAGCAGCCGTAGAGGGGGGGCCACCCAAGAGACCCAGTACTTC.

This chain joins TRBV11-2 and TRBJ2-1, with TRBD2 matching over 13 bases. J gave up 10 bases and V 5 bases, and 17 bases lay outside the gene matches. Germline CDR1 and CDR2: SGHAT and FQNNGV. The CDR3 consists of 18 residues. Written as DNA, the CDR3 is TGTGCCAGCAGCACAAGACCACCTACTAGCGGGGGGGCGGGGGAGCAGTTCTTC. As protein: CASSTRPPTSGGAGEQFF.